This is a list of T cell receptor beta chains from one sample in a study of blood T cells in healthy people across ages. One entry per CDR3 protein results from TCRdb running MiXCR on the 5' RACE reads. The sample has some 890,000 distinct CDR3 sequences; almost 30% are singletons. The sample was also reused in another study, on T cells of mothers and their children.

The specimen sequenced was blood. The receptors were gathered from a woman aged 40 to 55 in good health. Both conserved end residues are part of each CDR3. A D gene is named only where the DNA matches it firmly. Not all rows give a size; the values are once, few, many and, for expanded clones, a class.

cdr3_length j_call v_call clone_size d_call cdr3_nt cdr3_aa
14 TRBJ2-7 TRBV28 few NA TGTGCCAGCAGTCCCGAGACAGCACGCTACGAGCAGTACTTC CASSPETARYEQYF
12 TRBJ1-4 TRBV3-1 NA NA TGTGCCAGCAGTCAACGGGGTGAAAAACTGTTTTTT CASSQRGEKLFF
14 TRBJ1-1 TRBV18 few TRBD1 TGTGCCAGCTCACCTGGGACAGCTGGCACTGAAGCTTTCTTT CASSPGTAGTEAFF
14 TRBJ2-1 TRBV2 NA NA TGTGCCAGCAGGGAGGTCCGGGGTGGGAATGAGCAGTTCTTC CASREVRGGNEQFF
17 TRBJ2-1 TRBV5-1 NA NA TGCGCCAGCAGCTTGGGCGGAACCAAGAACTCCTACAATGAGCAGTTCTTC CASSLGGTKNSYNEQFF
14 TRBJ2-5 TRBV2 few NA TGTGCCAGCAGTTGGTGGGGGGCTCAAGAGACCCAGTACTTC CASSWWGAQETQYF
14 TRBJ2-2 TRBV24-1 few NA TGTGCCACCAGTGATTACACAGGTACCGGGGAGCTGTTTTTT CATSDYTGTGELFF
16 TRBJ1-4 TRBV3-1 NA TRBD1 TGTGCCAGCAGCCAAGCCAGGGGGGTAACCAATGAAAAACTGTTTTTT CASSQARGVTNEKLFF
15 TRBJ2-5 TRBV27 many NA TGTGCCAGCAGTTTATCGTGGGGAATCCAAGAGACCCAGTACTTC CASSLSWGIQETQYF
15 TRBJ1-4 TRBV12-3/TRBV12-4 NA TRBD1 TGTGCCAGCAGCCCCGGGACAGGCATTAATGAAAAACTGTTTTTT CASSPGTGINEKLFF
15 TRBJ2-3 TRBV9 many NA TGTGCCAGCAGCGCCTCTGGGGGAAGCACAGATACGCAGTATTTT CASSASGGSTDTQYF
12 TRBJ1-1 TRBV6-2/TRBV6-3 NA NA TGTGCCGGTAAACGGCCCAACACTGGAGCTTTCTTT CAGKRPNTGAFF
15 TRBJ2-1 TRBV2 many NA TGTGCCAGCAGTCCGGACAGAACCTCCTACAATGAGCAGTTCTTC CASSPDRTSYNEQFF
15 TRBJ2-7 TRBV20-1 NA NA TGCAGTGCTAGAGCCGCGAGGCAGGGACTGGACGAGCAGTACTTC CSARAARQGLDEQYF